Below, 11 T cell receptor beta chains from the same sample are listed, as sequenced in a study of T cell changes during pregnancy in multiple sclerosis. Sequencing used immunoSEQ multiplex PCR; TCRdb keeps in-frame clones, though not all of them. The sample has fewer than 110,000 clones, around 91% seen once. The sample was peripheral blood, taken after pregnancy. The origin of the receptors is a female donor with multiple sclerosis, enrolled in a pregnancy study.

The V call is TRBV11-2, the J call TRBJ2-1; no clear D gene. The germline V and J ends were trimmed by 6 bases and 9 bases, with 15 bases remaining between them. Germline lookup yields CDR1 SGHAT and CDR2 FQNNGV. The CDR3 is 13 residues long. The CDR3 nucleotides read TGTGCCAGCAGTTCTGACCCTCCGGGTGAGCAGTTCTTC. Translation gives CASSSDPPGEQFF.

This clone was picked up one time. This sequence joins TRBV7-6 and TRBJ1-6; 9 positions agree with TRBD1. Germline V gene lookup returns CDR1 SGHVS and CDR2 FNYEAQ. With 5 bases clipped from V and 7 bases from J, the junction kept 9 bases outside the gene matches. This CDR3 has 16 residues. The CDR3 is CASSEYRGLVNSPLHF. Here the CDR3 DNA reads TGTGCCAGCAGCGAATACAGGGGGCTAGTCAATTCACCCCTCCACTTT.

The rearrangement joins TRBV11-2 to TRBJ2-1, with 9 bases fitting TRBD2. V shed 5 bases, J shed 5 bases, and the junction held 10 bases outside the gene matches. Germline V gene sequence: CDR1 SGHAT, CDR2 FQNNGV. The CDR3 runs 16 residues. The CDR3 region is CASSPRGRASHNEQFF. The CDR3 DNA reads TGTGCCAGCAGCCCCCGCGGGAGGGCCAGTCACAATGAGCAGTTCTTC.

The gene calls are TRBV28 and TRBJ2-1, with D hard to call. Trimming took 11 bases from V and 0 from J, leaving 14 bases between them. The CDR3 is made up of 14 amino acids. Germline lookup yields CDR1 MDHEN and CDR2 SYDVKM. The CDR3 region has the DNA TGTGCCGCCCTTAGAGGCGGCTCCTACAATGAGCAGTTCTTC. It specifies CAALRGGSYNEQFF.

The chain links TRBV2 to TRBJ2-3, with 10 bases aligning to TRBD2. This CDR3 is built from 16 residues. The ends lost 7 bases at V and 2 bases at J; junction bases unmatched: 9. CDR1 and CDR2 (germline): SNHLY, FYNNEI. DNA of the CDR3: TGTGCCAGCATAGCGGGGGGCCGCCCCATCACAGATACGCAGTATTTT. Residues: CASIAGGRPITDTQYF.

V and J are TRBV27 and TRBJ2-3, with D maybe TRBD1 (6 bases). This CDR3 has 22 amino acids. Trimming pared 3 bases from V and 4 bases from J, leaving 35 bases between. Germline V CDR1 and CDR2: MNHEY, SMNVEV (reference sequence). The CDR3 nucleotides are TGTGCCAGCAGTTTCAGACGACAGGTGCTTTTGTCTCAAAGTTGGGGCCCAGATACGCAGTATTTT. It translates to CASSFRRQVLLSQSWGPDTQYF.

V is TRBV5-1 and J is TRBJ2-3, with 9 nucleotides matching TRBD2. The CDR3 covers 14 residues. CDR1 SGHRS and CDR2 YFSETQ come from the germline V gene. Trimming cost V 8 bases and J 1 base; bases outside gene matches: 5. CDR3 nucleotides: TGCGCCAGTGCGGCTAGCGGGGGCACAGATACGCAGTATTTT. Its protein product is CASAASGGTDTQYF.

The genes are TRBV11-2 and TRBJ2-7; D might be TRBD1 (5 bases). This CDR3 spans 13 amino acids. The V end lost 5 bases, the J end lost 3 bases, and 11 bases lay between the germline ends. Germline V lookup: CDR1 SGHAT, CDR2 FQNNGV. CDR3 in DNA: TGTGCCAGCAGCCAACAGGCTTTCTACGAGCAGTACTTC. The encoded protein is CASSQQAFYEQYF.

J is TRBJ1-6 and V is TRBV18; tentatively, D is TRBD1 (6 bases). The CDR3 sequence is 15 residues long. Germline V gene data show CDR1 as KGHSH and CDR2 as LQKENI. Trimming took off 0 bases at V and 8 bases at J, with 11 bases between the two ends. The CDR3 sequence is CASSPPDSAYSPLHF. The CDR3 region has the DNA TGTGCCAGCTCACCACCGGACAGTGCCTATTCACCCCTCCACTTT.

V and J are TRBV11-2 and TRBJ2-2; 7 bases agree with TRBD1. The germline CDR1 and CDR2 sequences are SGHAT and FQNNGV. V was pared by 5 bases and J by 7 bases, with 10 bases of the junction left unmatched. CDR3 length: 15 amino acids. This CDR3 reads CASSPKGAGDGELFF. The DNA for the CDR3 is TGTGCCAGCAGCCCGAAGGGGGCCGGGGACGGGGAGCTGTTTTTT.

The rearrangement uses TRBV15 and TRBJ2-5, with TRBD2 matching over 16 bases. With 2 bases clipped from V and 3 bases from J, the junction kept 6 bases outside the gene matches. The germline gives CDR1 LNHNV, CDR2 YYDKDF (reference sequence). The CDR3 spans 18 residues. The CDR3 sequence is CATSRFRGTSGGEETQYF. The CDR3 DNA follows: TGTGCCACCAGCAGATTCCGCGGGACTAGCGGGGGGGAAGAGACCCAGTACTTC.